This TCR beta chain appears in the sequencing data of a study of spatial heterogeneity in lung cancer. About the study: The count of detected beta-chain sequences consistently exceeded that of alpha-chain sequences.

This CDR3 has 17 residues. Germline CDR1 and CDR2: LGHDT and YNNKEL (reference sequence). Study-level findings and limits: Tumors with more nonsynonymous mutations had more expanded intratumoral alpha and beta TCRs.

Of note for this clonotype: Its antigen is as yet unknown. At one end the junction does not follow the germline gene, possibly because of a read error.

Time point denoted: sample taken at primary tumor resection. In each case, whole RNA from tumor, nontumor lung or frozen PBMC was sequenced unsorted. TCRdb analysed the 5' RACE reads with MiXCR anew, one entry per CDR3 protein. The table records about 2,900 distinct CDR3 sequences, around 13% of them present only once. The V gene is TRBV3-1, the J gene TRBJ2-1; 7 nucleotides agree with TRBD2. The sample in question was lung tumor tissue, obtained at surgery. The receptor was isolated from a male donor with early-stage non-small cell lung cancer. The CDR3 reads CASRQASGAGRRNEQFF. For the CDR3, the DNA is TGTGCCAGCAGACAAGCTAGCGGAGCAGGTAGGCGAAATGAGCAGTTCTTC.